This TCR beta chain was recorded in a study of CD8+ T cells in alopecia areata. Background on the study: Treated patients were given oral tofacitinib, which was dosed at 5 to 10 mg twice daily. General study findings and limits: Tofacitinib produced a significant decrease in scalp clonality and in expanded CD8+ clones among the top 100. Many expanded lesional clones persisted during tofacitinib (in both scalp and blood). Normal scalp had lower clonality than lesional scalp, with alopecia totalis/universalis lesions showing this most strongly.

RNA, once extracted, was reverse transcribed into cDNA for use as the sequencing template. Sequencing was performed with immunoSEQ multiplex PCR; in TCRdb, only in-frame clones are kept and a portion is missing. The profile shows about 250,000 clones, about 60% of them singletons. Stated treatment: oral pan-JAK inhibitor, 5-10 mg twice daily. The CDR3 totals 13 residues. The V end lost 4 bases, the J end lost 11 bases, and 17 bases lay between the germline ends. Germline loops: CDR1 MNHEY, CDR2 SVGAGI. About this clone: What it recognizes is unknown.

This chain joins TRBV6-5 and TRBJ1-1; the D gene is possibly TRBD1 (6 bases). The clonotype was recovered from a human donor with alopecia areata. Sequenced here: CD4+ T cells sorted from blood, sampled at roughly week 53, from a patient treated with tofacitinib. CDR3 sequence (DNA): TGTGCCAGCAGTTCCCTTTGGGGGGCGCGGGCTTTCTTT. Translating gives CASSSLWGARAFF.